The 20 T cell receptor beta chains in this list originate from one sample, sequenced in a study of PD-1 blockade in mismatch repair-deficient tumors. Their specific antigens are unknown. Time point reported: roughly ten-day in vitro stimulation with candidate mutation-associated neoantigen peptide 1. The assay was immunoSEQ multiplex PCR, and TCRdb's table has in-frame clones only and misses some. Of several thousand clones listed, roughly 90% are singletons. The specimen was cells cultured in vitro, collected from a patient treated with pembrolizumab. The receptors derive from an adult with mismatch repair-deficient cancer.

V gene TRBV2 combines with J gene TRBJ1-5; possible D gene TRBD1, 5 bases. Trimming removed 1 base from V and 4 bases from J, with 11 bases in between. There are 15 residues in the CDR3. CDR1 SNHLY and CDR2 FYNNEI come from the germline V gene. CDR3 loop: CASSEEMTVNQPQHF. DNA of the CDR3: TGTGCCAGCAGTGAAGAGATGACAGTTAATCAGCCCCAGCATTTT.

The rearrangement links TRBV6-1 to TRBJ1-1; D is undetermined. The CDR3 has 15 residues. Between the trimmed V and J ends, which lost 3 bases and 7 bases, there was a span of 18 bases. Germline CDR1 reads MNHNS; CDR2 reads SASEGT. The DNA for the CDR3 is TGTGCCAGCAGTGACCTCGGACGTGCTGGGCGTGAAGCTTTCTTT. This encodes CASSDLGRAGREAFF.

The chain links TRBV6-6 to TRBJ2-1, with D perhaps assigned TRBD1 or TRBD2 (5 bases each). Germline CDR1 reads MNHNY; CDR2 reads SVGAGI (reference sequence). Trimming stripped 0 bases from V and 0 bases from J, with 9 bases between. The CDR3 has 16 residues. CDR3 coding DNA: TGTGCCAGCAGTTACTCGGGACGGAACTCCTACAATGAGCAGTTCTTC. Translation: CASSYSGRNSYNEQFF.

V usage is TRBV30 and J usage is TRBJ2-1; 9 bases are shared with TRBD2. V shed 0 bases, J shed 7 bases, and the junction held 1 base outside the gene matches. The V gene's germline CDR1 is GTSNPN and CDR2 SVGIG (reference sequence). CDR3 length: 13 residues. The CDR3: CAWSVTSGNEQFF. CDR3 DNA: TGTGCCTGGAGTGTAACTAGCGGGAATGAGCAGTTCTTC.

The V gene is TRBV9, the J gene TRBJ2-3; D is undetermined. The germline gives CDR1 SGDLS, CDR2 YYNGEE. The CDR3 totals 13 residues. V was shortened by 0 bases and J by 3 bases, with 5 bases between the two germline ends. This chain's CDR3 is CASSVVGTDTQYF. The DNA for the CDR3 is TGTGCCAGCAGCGTAGTCGGAACAGATACGCAGTATTTT.

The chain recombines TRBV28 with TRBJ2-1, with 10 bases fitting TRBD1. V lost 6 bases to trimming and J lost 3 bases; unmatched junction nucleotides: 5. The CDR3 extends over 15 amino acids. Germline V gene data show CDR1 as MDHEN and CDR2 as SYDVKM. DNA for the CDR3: TGTGCCAGCAGGGCCGGGACAGGGGTCTACAATGAGCAGTTCTTC. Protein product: CASRAGTGVYNEQFF.

This CDR3 is CASSEGGRAYNEQFF. The CDR3 DNA sequence: TGTGCCAGCAGTGAAGGCGGGAGGGCCTACAATGAGCAGTTCTTC. V gene TRBV6-1 combines with J gene TRBJ2-1, with 9 bases fitting TRBD2. The CDR3 loop spans 15 amino acids. Per the germline V gene, CDR1 is MNHNS and CDR2 is SASEGT. After removal of 1 base from V and 2 bases from J, the junction contained 0 bases not matched to a gene.

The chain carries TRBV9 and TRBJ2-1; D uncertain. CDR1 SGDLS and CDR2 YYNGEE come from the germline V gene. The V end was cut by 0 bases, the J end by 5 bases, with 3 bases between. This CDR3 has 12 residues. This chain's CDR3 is CASSVDHNEQFF. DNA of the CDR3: TGTGCCAGCAGCGTAGATCACAATGAGCAGTTCTTC.

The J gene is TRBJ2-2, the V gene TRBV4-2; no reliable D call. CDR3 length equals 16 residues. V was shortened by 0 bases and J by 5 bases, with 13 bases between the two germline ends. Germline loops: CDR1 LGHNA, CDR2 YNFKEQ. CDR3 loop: CASSQESWEGTGELFF. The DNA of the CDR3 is TGTGCCAGCAGCCAAGAGTCGTGGGAAGGAACCGGGGAGCTGTTTTTT.

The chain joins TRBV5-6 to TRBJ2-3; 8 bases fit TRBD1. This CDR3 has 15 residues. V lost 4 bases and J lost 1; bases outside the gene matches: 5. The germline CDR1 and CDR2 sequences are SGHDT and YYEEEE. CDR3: CASSRGQDRTDTQYF. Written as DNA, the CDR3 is TGTGCCAGCAGCCGGGGACAGGACCGCACAGATACGCAGTATTTT.

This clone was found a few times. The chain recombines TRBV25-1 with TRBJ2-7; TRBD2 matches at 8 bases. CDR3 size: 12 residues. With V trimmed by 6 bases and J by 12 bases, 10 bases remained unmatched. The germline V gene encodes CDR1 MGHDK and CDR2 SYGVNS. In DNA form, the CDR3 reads TGTGCCAGCAGCGGGGGGGGATGGGTGCGGTACTTC. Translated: CASSGGGWVRYF.

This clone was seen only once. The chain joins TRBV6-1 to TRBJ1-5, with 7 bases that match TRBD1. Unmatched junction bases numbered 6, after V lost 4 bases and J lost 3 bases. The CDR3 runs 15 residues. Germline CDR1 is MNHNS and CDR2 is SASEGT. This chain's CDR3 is CASSATGKSNQPQHF. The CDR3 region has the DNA TGTGCCAGCAGTGCGACAGGGAAGTCCAATCAGCCCCAGCATTTT.

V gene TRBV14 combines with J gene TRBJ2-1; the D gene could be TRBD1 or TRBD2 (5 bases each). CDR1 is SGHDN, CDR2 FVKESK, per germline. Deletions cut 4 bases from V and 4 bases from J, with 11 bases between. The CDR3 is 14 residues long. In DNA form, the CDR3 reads TGTGCCAGCAGCCCCGGGGCGGATTACAATGAGCAGTTCTTC. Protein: CASSPGADYNEQFF.

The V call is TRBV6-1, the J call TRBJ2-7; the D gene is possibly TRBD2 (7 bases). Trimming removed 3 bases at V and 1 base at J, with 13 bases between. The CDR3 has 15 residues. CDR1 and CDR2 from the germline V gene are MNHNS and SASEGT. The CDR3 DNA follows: TGTGCCAGCAGTGATGAAGGGGGAGGGTCCTACGAGCAGTACTTC. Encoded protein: CASSDEGGGSYEQYF.

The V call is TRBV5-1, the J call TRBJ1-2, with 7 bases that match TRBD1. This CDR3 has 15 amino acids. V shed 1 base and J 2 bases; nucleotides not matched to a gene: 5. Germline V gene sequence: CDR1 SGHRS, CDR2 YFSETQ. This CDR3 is CASSLITGENYGYTF. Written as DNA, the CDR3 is TGCGCCAGCAGCTTGATTACAGGGGAAAACTATGGCTACACCTTC.

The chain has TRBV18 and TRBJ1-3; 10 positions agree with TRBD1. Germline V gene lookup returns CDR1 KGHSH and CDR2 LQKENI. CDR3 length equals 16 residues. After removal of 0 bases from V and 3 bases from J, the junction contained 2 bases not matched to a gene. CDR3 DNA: TGTGCCAGCTCACCACCCGGGACAGGGGATGGAAACACCATATATTTT. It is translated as CASSPPGTGDGNTIYF.

CDR3 coding DNA: TGTGCCAGCAGTCTTCGGACTAGCGGTTCCGATGAGCAGTTCTTC. Protein sequence: CASSLRTSGSDEQFF. The chain links TRBV5-5 to TRBJ2-1; 10 bases map to TRBD2. The junction had 10 bases not matched to a gene; V was cut back by 5 bases and J by 8 bases. This CDR3 region has 15 residues. CDR1 is SGHKS and CDR2 is YYEKEE in the germline V gene (reference sequence).

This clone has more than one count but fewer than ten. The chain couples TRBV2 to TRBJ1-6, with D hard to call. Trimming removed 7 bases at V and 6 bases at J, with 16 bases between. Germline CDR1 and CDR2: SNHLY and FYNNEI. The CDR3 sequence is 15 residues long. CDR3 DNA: TGTGCCAGCACCCTGACACCCGGTGGTAATTCACCCCTCCACTTT. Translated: CASTLTPGGNSPLHF.

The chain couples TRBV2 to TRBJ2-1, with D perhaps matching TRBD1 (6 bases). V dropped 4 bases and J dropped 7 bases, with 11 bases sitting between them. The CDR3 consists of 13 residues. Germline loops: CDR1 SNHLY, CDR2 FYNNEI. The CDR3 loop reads CASSGPGANEQFF. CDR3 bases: TGTGCCAGCAGTGGGCCAGGGGCGAATGAGCAGTTCTTC.

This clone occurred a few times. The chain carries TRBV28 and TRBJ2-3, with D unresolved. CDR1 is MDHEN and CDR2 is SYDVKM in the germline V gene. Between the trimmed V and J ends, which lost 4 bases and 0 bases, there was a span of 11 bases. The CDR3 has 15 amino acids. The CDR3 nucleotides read TGTGCCAGCAGTTCCACCAACCCTAGCACAGATACGCAGTATTTT. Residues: CASSSTNPSTDTQYF.